The rows below give T cell receptor beta chains drawn from one sample of a study of T cell responses to AZD1222 COVID-19 vaccine. Measured with immunoSEQ multiplex PCR; TCRdb has only the in-frame clones, and not every one. The repertoire includes roughly 200,000 clones, about 92% of them detected once, and over 0.95% sits in the top ten. The material was peripheral blood, obtained on day 0 of MenACWY control vaccination. These receptor sequences come from an adult in good health. CDR3s include the opening cysteine and the closing phenylalanine or tryptophan. The order of the fields is V gene, J gene, clone size, D gene, CDR3 protein, CDR3 DNA. The D gene is left open where the match is weak. The size of a clone is reported for some rows only, either as once, few or many, or as a class for expanded clones.

>TRBV6-5|TRBJ1-6|-|-
CASSYGRLDSPLHF
TGTGCCAGCAGTTACGGCAGATTGGATTCACCCCTCCACTTT
>TRBV29-1|TRBJ1-2|-|TRBD1
CSVSTGAGGYTF
TGCAGCGTTTCGACAGGGGCGGGTGGCTACACCTTC
>TRBV7-2|TRBJ1-1|-|-
CASSPTGQLNTEAFF
TGTGCCAGCAGCCCTACAGGACAGCTGAACACTGAAGCTTTCTTT
>TRBV19|TRBJ1-5|-|-
CASAGTAINQPQHF
TGTGCCAGTGCCGGGACGGCCATCAATCAGCCCCAGCATTTT
>TRBV6-2/TRBV6-3|TRBJ1-1|-|-
CASSYRATEAFF
TGTGCCAGCAGTTACAGGGCCACTGAAGCTTTCTTT
>TRBV11-2|TRBJ1-3|-|-
CASSPRAGRLGNTIYF
TGTGCCAGCAGCCCCCGGGCCGGGAGATTGGGAAACACCATATATTTT
>TRBV19|TRBJ2-2|few|-
CASRGEPNTGELFF
TGTGCCAGTAGGGGGGAACCGAACACCGGGGAGCTGTTTTTT
>TRBV6-5|TRBJ1-6|-|TRBD1
CASSYEGQTFLHF
TGTGCCAGCAGTTACGAGGGACAGACTTTCCTCCACTTT
>TRBV6-2/TRBV6-3|TRBJ2-5|-|-
CASSYPGRETQYF
TGTGCCAGCAGTTACCCGGGGCGGGAGACCCAGTACTTC
>TRBV5-6|TRBJ2-7|-|-
CASSRTYEQYF
TGTGCCAGCAGCAGGACCTACGAGCAGTACTTC
>TRBV3-1/TRBV3-2|TRBJ1-1|-|-
CASSQAAGVGTEAFF
TGTGCCAGCAGCCAAGCGGCAGGGGTAGGGACTGAAGCTTTCTTT
>TRBV27|TRBJ1-2|-|-
CASSSRRRTFYGYTF
TGTGCCAGCAGTTCCCGACGGAGGACCTTTTATGGCTACACCTTC
>TRBV5-6|TRBJ2-7|-|-
CASSPLRGLSYEQYF
TGTGCCAGCAGCCCGCTGCGGGGGCTCTCCTACGAGCAGTACTTC
>TRBV6-5|TRBJ1-1|once|-
CASSYSAQINTEAFF
TGTGCCAGCAGTTACTCGGCACAGATAAACACTGAAGCTTTCTTT
>TRBV30|TRBJ2-7|-|TRBD1
CAWSVRGTGGINEQYF
TGTGCCTGGAGTGTACGAGGGACAGGGGGGATCAACGAGCAGTACTTC
>TRBV5-4|TRBJ1-1|-|-
CASSFVQTNTEAFF
TGTGCCAGCAGCTTTGTACAGACGAACACTGAAGCTTTCTTT